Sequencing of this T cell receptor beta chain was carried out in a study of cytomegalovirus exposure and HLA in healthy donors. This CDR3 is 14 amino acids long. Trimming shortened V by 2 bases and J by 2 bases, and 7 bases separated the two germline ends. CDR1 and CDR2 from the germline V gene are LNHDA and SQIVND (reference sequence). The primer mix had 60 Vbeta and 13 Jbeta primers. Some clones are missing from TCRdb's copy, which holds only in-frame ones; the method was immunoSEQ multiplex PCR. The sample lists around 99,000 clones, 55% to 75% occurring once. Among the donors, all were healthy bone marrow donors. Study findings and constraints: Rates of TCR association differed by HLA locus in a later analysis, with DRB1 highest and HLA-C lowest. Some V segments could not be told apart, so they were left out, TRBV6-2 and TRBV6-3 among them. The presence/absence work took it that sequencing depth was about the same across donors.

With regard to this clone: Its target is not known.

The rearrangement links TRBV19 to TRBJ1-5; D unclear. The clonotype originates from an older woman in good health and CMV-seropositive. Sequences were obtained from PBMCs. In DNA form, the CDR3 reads TGTGCCAGTAGTATACCACGGGGCAATCAGCCCCAGCATTTT. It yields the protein CASSIPRGNQPQHF.